A selection of T cell receptor beta chains follows, all from one sample in a study of post-analysis software for immune sequencing data. TCRdb re-called the PCR reads with MiXCR, one entry per CDR3 protein. Seen here are 750,000 to 950,000 distinct CDR3 sequences, around 45% observed once, and the top ten hold 4.9%. Sequencing was performed on blood. The receptors were gathered from a girl aged 10-17 years with multiple sclerosis. Each CDR3 is given with its conserved first and last residue. Each record gives: V gene, D gene, CDR3 protein. D genes are given only for firm matches.

TRBV10-3	.	CAIREKDGNYEQYF
TRBV5-1	.	CASSLSMQTYEQYF
TRBV4-1	TRBD2	CASSQAGGSDEQFF
TRBV29-1	.	CSVFAETQYF
TRBV7-2	.	CASTAGDTDVQYF
TRBV7-6	.	CASSLEARTADTQYF
TRBV6-1	TRBD2	CASSPRASGFYEQYF
TRBV4-2	.	CASSQDGTFNSGANVPTF
TRBV12-3/TRBV12-4	.	CASSPSGFTETQYF
TRBV29-1	.	CSVARQGYEQYF
TRBV7-9	.	CASSDRAGVLSYEQYF
TRBV15	.	CATSRDYMESNYGYTF
TRBV7-2	.	CASSPEGEVFGKLFF
TRBV20-1	TRBD2	CSARDYTSGRYEQYF
TRBV4-3	TRBD2	CASSQEPGLGDYNEQFF
TRBV6-6	.	CASSYSISYYEQYF
TRBV9	.	CASSAGAPYGYTF
TRBV4-2	.	CASSPRIWGAYEQYF
TRBV24-1	.	CATTPGPKNEQFF
TRBV20-1	TRBD1	CSAGQEGGNQPQHF
TRBV29-1	TRBD2	CSVLLAGVYNEQFF
TRBV20-1	.	CSALREGLTDTQYF
TRBV5-1	TRBD1	CASSLTGTGAYGYTF
TRBV24-1	TRBD1	CATSEAGGYYGYTF
TRBV20-1	.	CSAAPGIQETQYF
TRBV12-3/TRBV12-4	.	CASSIGPEARAFF
TRBV28	.	CASSLHSGVEKLFF
TRBV10-3	TRBD2	CAISEEGTSSYGTDTQYF
TRBV2	.	CASSERGALGYTF
TRBV4-3	.	CASSQDRRTPSTGTQYF
TRBV28	TRBD1	CASSPRTGANYEQYF